The following is a TCR beta chain sequence with its context. The antigen is not known. Primers for the PCR totalled 60 Vbeta and 13 Jbeta. TCRdb's table, derived via immunoSEQ multiplex PCR, lists solely in-frame clones and lacks some. Of around 130,000 clones in the sample, over 80% were seen once. Donors were nominally healthy when sampled, though unrecorded immune exposures were likely. The sample comes from a study of cytomegalovirus exposure and HLA in healthy donors. From germline, CDR1 is SNHLY and CDR2 FYNNEI. V was cut by 7 bases and J by 4 bases, with 10 bases left in between. This CDR3 is built from 13 residues. Findings and limits, study-wide: Whilst most TCR sequences proved rare, a subset of public TCRs occurred across many donors.

This chain links TRBV2 with TRBJ1-4; D call uncertain. Sequenced input: PBMCs. The TCR originated in a female donor in good health and CMV-seronegative. The CDR3 region is CASTLGVNEKLFF. CDR3 nucleotide sequence: TGTGCCAGCACACTGGGAGTTAATGAAAAACTGTTTTTT.